The 32 T cell receptor beta chains in this list originate from one sample, sequenced in a study of cytomegalovirus exposure and HLA in healthy donors. Here immunoSEQ multiplex PCR was the method, and the copy in TCRdb shows in-frame clones only, minus some. The sample comprises about 200,000 clones, roughly 77% of which are singletons, and around 1.2% rests with the top ten. The sample was PBMCs. The receptors shown here come from a woman aged 25 to 39 in good health and CMV-seronegative.

This clone was counted between two and nine times. The chain has TRBV14 and TRBJ1-1; 10 nucleotides line up with TRBD1. The CDR3 extends over 14 amino acids. Germline assignment: CDR1 SGHDN and CDR2 FVKESK. J gave up 1 base and V 8 bases, and 4 bases lay outside the gene matches. The CDR3, as DNA: TGTGCCAGCCGGAGGGACAGGGGGAACACTGAAGCTTTCTTT. This translates into CASRRDRGNTEAFF.

The chain joins TRBV7-9 to TRBJ1-5; tentative D call: TRBD1 (5 bases). The CDR3 consists of 15 residues. V was pared by 0 bases and J by 3 bases, with 9 bases between. CDR1 and CDR2 from the germline V gene are SEHNR and FQNEAQ (reference sequence). The CDR3, as DNA: TGTGCCAGCAGCTTAGCAGGGGTGATCAATCAGCCCCAGCATTTT. It specifies CASSLAGVINQPQHF. The full variable domain, completed using reference TRBV7-9 and TRBJ1-5, is DTGVSQNPRHKITKRGQNVTFRCDPISEHNRLYWYRQTLGQGPEFLTYFQNEAQLEKSRLLSDRFSAERPKGSFSTLEIQRTEQGDSAMYLCASSLAGVINQPQHFGDGTRLSIL.

The chain carries TRBV27 and TRBJ2-5; TRBD2 matches at 15 bases. V lost 3 bases to trimming and J lost 0 bases; unmatched junction nucleotides: 5. Germline assignment: CDR1 MNHEY and CDR2 SMNVEV (reference sequence). CDR3 length equals 18 residues. CDR3: CASSFWTSGRGYQETQYF. CDR3 coding DNA: TGTGCCAGCAGTTTTTGGACTAGCGGGAGGGGGTACCAAGAGACCCAGTACTTC.

The CDR3 protein is CASSIRGPSGGTDTQYF. DNA for the CDR3: TGCGCCAGCAGCATCCGGGGCCCTAGCGGGGGCACAGATACGCAGTATTTT. The chain links TRBV5-1 to TRBJ2-3; 9 positions agree with TRBD2. V shed 4 bases and J 1 base; nucleotides not matched to a gene: 10. CDR1 SGHRS and CDR2 YFSETQ come from the germline V gene. This CDR3 comprises 17 residues.

This chain connects TRBV9 to TRBJ2-1; 7 bases fit TRBD1. Germline values: CDR1 SGDLS, CDR2 YYNGEE. Germline trimming cut 3 bases from V and 5 bases from J; bases unmatched to any gene: 5. This CDR3 region has 14 residues. DNA of the CDR3: TGTGCCAGCAGCGGACAGGGTCGGCACAATGAGCAGTTCTTC. Its translation: CASSGQGRHNEQFF.

The V and J genes are TRBV28 and TRBJ1-2; TRBD1 is a possible D gene (6 bases). The ends were cut back, 6 bases at V and 4 bases at J, with 15 bases in the middle. Germline V gives CDR1 MDHEN, CDR2 SYDVKM. CDR3 length equals 14 residues. The CDR3 is CASSSQGPPYGYTF. Written as DNA, the CDR3 is TGTGCCAGCAGCTCACAGGGCCCTCCCTATGGCTACACCTTC.

J is TRBJ2-1 and V is TRBV4-1, with 7 bases fitting TRBD1. The trim removed 5 bases at V and 1 base at J, leaving 8 bases unmatched. The CDR3 extends over 16 amino acids. Per the germline V gene, CDR1 is MGHRA and CDR2 is YSYEKL. CDR3 region: CASSKTGVQSYNEQFF. The CDR3 nucleotides are TGCGCCAGCAGCAAAACAGGGGTACAGTCCTACAATGAGCAGTTCTTC.

The chain is built from TRBV4-1 and TRBJ1-1, with D possibly matching TRBD1 (6 bases). The CDR3 contains 12 residues. Between the trimmed V and J ends, which lost 6 bases and 4 bases, there was a span of 9 bases. Germline CDR1 is MGHRA and CDR2 is YSYEKL. The CDR3 region is CASRGAGTEAFF. DNA for the CDR3: TGCGCCAGCAGGGGGGCCGGCACTGAAGCTTTCTTT.

This clone was seen a few times. V usage is TRBV7-9 and J usage is TRBJ1-2; tentative D call: TRBD1 (5 bases). The CDR3 consists of 17 residues. The germline CDR1 and CDR2 sequences are SEHNR and FQNEAQ (reference sequence). With 2 bases removed from V and 0 bases from J, the gap between germline ends came to 16 bases. The CDR3 region has the DNA TGTGCCAGCAGCTTAATCAGCCAACAGGAAACTAACTATGGCTACACCTTC. This codes for CASSLISQQETNYGYTF.

V and J are TRBV18 and TRBJ2-3; 13 bases are a match to TRBD2. Germline V lookup: CDR1 KGHSH, CDR2 LQKENI. The CDR3 is 17 residues long. The J segment lost 1 base and the V segment lost 3 bases, leaving 4 bases of the junction unmatched. The CDR3 loop reads CASSPSTSGGRTDTQYF. DNA of the CDR3: TGTGCCAGCTCACCCTCGACTAGCGGGGGGCGCACAGATACGCAGTATTTT.

This sequence joins TRBV30 and TRBJ1-5, with TRBD1 identical over 9 bases. The CDR3 totals 13 residues. V was pared by 5 bases and J by 5 bases, with 4 bases of the junction left unmatched. Germline lookup yields CDR1 GTSNPN and CDR2 SVGIG (reference sequence). The CDR3 DNA reads as TGTGCCTGGGACAGGGGGGATTATCAGCCCCAGCATTTT. Amino acids: CAWDRGDYQPQHF.

As concerns this clone: Compared with germline, one end of the junction differs, possibly owing to a read error. The chain recombines TRBV10-2 with TRBJ1-2; D unresolved. CDR1 and CDR2 from the germline V gene are WSHSY and SAAADI. This CDR3 region has 13 residues. CDR3 DNA: TGCGCCAGCAGTGAGTCGGGAGACCAGTCCTCTTACTTC. This sequence encodes CASSESGDQSSYF.

The rearrangement joins TRBV11-3 to TRBJ1-1; D remains unclear. CDR1 is SGHNT and CDR2 is YENEEA in the germline V gene. The V gene lost 2 bases and the J gene lost 5 bases, with 9 bases spanning the gap. The CDR3 spans 13 residues. The CDR3 nucleotides are TGTGCCAGCAGCTTACGGGATCGGACTGAAGCTTTCTTT. Its protein is CASSLRDRTEAFF.

This clone was observed a handful of times. This chain uses TRBV30 with TRBJ1-1; TRBD1 is a possible D gene (5 bases). The germline gives CDR1 GTSNPN, CDR2 SVGIG (reference sequence). V gave up 0 bases and J gave up 6 bases, with 14 bases separating them. This CDR3 region has 14 residues. DNA of the CDR3: TGTGCCTGGAGTGTTAACACTGCGGGGGCTGAAGCTTTCTTT. Translation gives CAWSVNTAGAEAFF.

The CDR3 reads CASSLLSGTVSGNTIYF. The CDR3, as DNA: TGTGCCAGCAGCTTGTTATCCGGGACAGTCTCTGGAAACACCATATATTTT. The genes are TRBV5-4 and TRBJ1-3, with 7 bases aligning to TRBD1. The junction had 7 bases not matched to a gene; V was cut back by 1 base and J by 0 bases. This CDR3 is built from 17 residues. Germline V gene sequence: CDR1 SGHNT, CDR2 YYREEE (reference sequence).

The rearrangement joins TRBV7-2 to TRBJ2-3; TRBD2 is a possible D gene (5 bases). From germline, CDR1 is SGHTA and CDR2 FQGNSA. The CDR3 length is 16 residues. V was cut by 1 base and J by 0 bases, with 11 bases left in between. As DNA, the CDR3 is TGTGCCAGCAGCTTAGTAGCGCTGGTTAGCACAGATACGCAGTATTTT. It specifies CASSLVALVSTDTQYF.

This rearrangement joins TRBV25-1 to TRBJ1-1; TRBD1 matches 9 bases. This CDR3 is 14 amino acids long. Germline V lookup: CDR1 MGHDK, CDR2 SYGVNS. The ends lost 8 bases at V and 7 bases at J; junction bases unmatched: 11. The CDR3 DNA is TGTGCCAGCGGCCAATTGGGACAGGGCCGTGAAGCTTTCTTT. This translates into CASGQLGQGREAFF.

On this clone: Compared with germline, one end of the junction differs, possibly owing to a read error. The chain has TRBV18 and TRBJ1-5; D gene uncertain. Germline CDR1 and CDR2: KGHSH and LQKENI. CDR3 size: 15 residues. CDR3 amino acids: CASSPQLSGSQPQHF. The CDR3 DNA reads TGTGCCAGCTCCCCACAGTTGTCGGGAAGTCAGCCCCAGCATTTT.

V is TRBV5-1 and J is TRBJ1-5; a weak D match, TRBD1 (5 bases). CDR1 is SGHRS, CDR2 YFSETQ, per germline. V lost 4 bases and J 5 bases, leaving 16 bases between the germline ends. This CDR3 is 15 amino acids long. The CDR3, as DNA: TGCGCCAGCAGCGCCGGGGACTGGAGTGATCAGCCCCAGCATTTT. This encodes CASSAGDWSDQPQHF.

This chain links TRBV30 with TRBJ1-1; a possible D gene is TRBD1 (5 bases). CDR3 length: 12 residues. CDR1 and CDR2 (germline): GTSNPN, SVGIG (reference sequence). Between the trimmed V and J ends, which lost 7 bases and 1 base, there was a span of 10 bases. In nucleotides, the CDR3 is TGTGCCTACTTCGACAGGAACACTGAAGCTTTCTTT. Amino acid sequence: CAYFDRNTEAFF.

Comment on this clone: Other DNA sequences in the sample encode the same CDR3. CDR3 nucleotides: TGCAGCGTCCGGCAGGGGCCCAACACTGAAGCTTTCTTT. Protein: CSVRQGPNTEAFF. The V call is TRBV29-1, the J call TRBJ1-1; TRBD1 is a possible D gene (6 bases). Germline CDR1 is SQVTM and CDR2 is ANQGSEA. The CDR3 loop spans 13 amino acids. V was trimmed by 6 bases and J by 2 bases, leaving 13 bases between them.

This clone was seen a single time. V is TRBV5-6 and J is TRBJ1-6; D perhaps matches TRBD1 (5 bases). Trimming stripped 1 base from V and 1 base from J, with 6 bases between. Germline V gene lookup returns CDR1 SGHDT and CDR2 YYEEEE. This CDR3 has 15 residues. CDR3 nucleotides: TGTGCCAGCAGCTTGAGGGGATCCTATAATTCACCCCTCCACTTT. Its protein product is CASSLRGSYNSPLHF.

J is TRBJ1-2 and V is TRBV5-1; D might be TRBD1 (6 bases). CDR3 size: 12 residues. Trimming stripped 5 bases from V and 4 bases from J, with 9 bases between. Germline loops: CDR1 SGHRS, CDR2 YFSETQ. In nucleotides, the CDR3 is TGCGCCAGCAGTAAGGACAGCTATGGCTACACCTTC. Amino acid sequence: CASSKDSYGYTF.

Ten or more counts support this clone. V gene TRBV28 combines with J gene TRBJ2-3; weak D call: TRBD2 (5 bases). V lost 4 bases and J 1 base, leaving 18 bases between the germline ends. The CDR3 has 17 amino acids. The germline CDR1 and CDR2 sequences are MDHEN and SYDVKM. CDR3 sequence (DNA): TGTGCCAGCAGTTCCGGAGCAGCAGGAGGCCGCACAGATACGCAGTATTTT. Protein product: CASSSGAAGGRTDTQYF.

The rearrangement links TRBV4-2 to TRBJ1-6; D is ambiguous. This CDR3 has 14 residues. In germline, CDR1 is LGHNA, CDR2 YNFKEQ. The germline V and J ends were trimmed by 4 bases and 9 bases, with 13 bases remaining between them. In DNA, the CDR3 is TGTGCCAGCAGCCGACTAGGACTTACTTCACCCCTCCACTTT. It is translated as CASSRLGLTSPLHF.

CDR3: CASSLSRASGGAPDTQYF. CDR3 DNA sequence: TGTGCCAGCAGTTTATCGAGGGCTAGCGGGGGGGCCCCAGATACGCAGTATTTT. V and J are TRBV27 and TRBJ2-3, with TRBD2 identical over 12 bases. Germline CDR1 MNHEY, CDR2 SMNVEV (reference sequence). Unmatched junction bases numbered 8, after V lost 0 bases and J lost 4 bases. The CDR3 contains 18 residues.

The chain carries TRBV5-4 and TRBJ2-7, with TRBD2 as a possible D gene (5 bases). Germline V gene sequence: CDR1 SGHNT, CDR2 YYREEE (reference sequence). There are 15 residues in the CDR3. The V and J ends lost 0 bases and 0 bases respectively, with 10 bases between them. The CDR3 is CASSLEWESSYEQYF. The CDR3 DNA sequence: TGTGCCAGCAGCTTGGAATGGGAGAGCTCCTACGAGCAGTACTTC.

The V and J genes are TRBV30 and TRBJ1-2, with D possibly matching TRBD1 (6 bases). Germline V lookup: CDR1 GTSNPN, CDR2 SVGIG (reference sequence). The germline V and J ends were trimmed by 5 bases and 3 bases, with 13 bases remaining between them. The CDR3 is 13 amino acids. CDR3 sequence (DNA): TGTGCCTGGGCTCGACAGGCAGACTATGGCTACACCTTC. This codes for CAWARQADYGYTF.

The V call is TRBV10-3, the J call TRBJ2-3; 11 nucleotides agree with TRBD2. The germline CDR1 and CDR2 sequences are ENHRY and SYGVKD. There are 13 residues in the CDR3. With 8 bases clipped from V and 3 bases from J, the junction kept 1 base outside the gene matches. This CDR3 is CAIGTSGTDTQYF. The CDR3 region has the DNA TGTGCCATCGGGACTAGCGGTACAGATACGCAGTATTTT.

The rearrangement joins TRBV5-1 to TRBJ2-7, with D perhaps TRBD2 (5 bases). Germline-derived CDR1 and CDR2 are SGHRS and YFSETQ. The CDR3 totals 13 residues. The V end lost 5 bases, the J end lost 0 bases, and 9 bases lay between the germline ends. The CDR3 DNA is TGCGCCAGCAGTGAGGGAAGCTCCTACGAGCAGTACTTC. Amino acids: CASSEGSSYEQYF.

This chain uses TRBV6-1 with TRBJ2-7, with D possibly matching TRBD1 (6 bases). With 4 bases removed from V and 3 bases from J, the gap between germline ends came to 22 bases. Germline CDR1 MNHNS, CDR2 SASEGT. The CDR3 is 17 residues long. As DNA, the CDR3 is TGTGCCAGCAGTGCAATCCGACACCCCAAAGGGGGCTACGAGCAGTACTTC. Protein: CASSAIRHPKGGYEQYF.

This rearrangement joins TRBV11-2 to TRBJ1-1; D ambiguous. This CDR3 is built from 13 residues. Trimming pared 5 bases from V and 3 bases from J, leaving 10 bases between. The germline CDR1 and CDR2 sequences are SGHAT and FQNNGV. CDR3 in DNA: TGTGCCAGCAGCAACGGAGACCACACTGAAGCTTTCTTT. Translation: CASSNGDHTEAFF.